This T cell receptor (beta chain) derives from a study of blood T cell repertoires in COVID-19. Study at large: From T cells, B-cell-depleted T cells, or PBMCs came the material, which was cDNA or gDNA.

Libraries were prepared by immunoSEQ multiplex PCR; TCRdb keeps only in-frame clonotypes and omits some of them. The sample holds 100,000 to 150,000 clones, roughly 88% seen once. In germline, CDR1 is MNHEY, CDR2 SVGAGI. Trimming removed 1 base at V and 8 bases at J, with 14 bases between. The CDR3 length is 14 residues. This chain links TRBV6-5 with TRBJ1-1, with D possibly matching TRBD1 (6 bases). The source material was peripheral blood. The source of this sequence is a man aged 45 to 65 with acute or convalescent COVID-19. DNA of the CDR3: TGTGCCAGCAGTTACTTGACCCCAGGGGTGGAAGCTTTCTTT. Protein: CASSYLTPGVEAFF.